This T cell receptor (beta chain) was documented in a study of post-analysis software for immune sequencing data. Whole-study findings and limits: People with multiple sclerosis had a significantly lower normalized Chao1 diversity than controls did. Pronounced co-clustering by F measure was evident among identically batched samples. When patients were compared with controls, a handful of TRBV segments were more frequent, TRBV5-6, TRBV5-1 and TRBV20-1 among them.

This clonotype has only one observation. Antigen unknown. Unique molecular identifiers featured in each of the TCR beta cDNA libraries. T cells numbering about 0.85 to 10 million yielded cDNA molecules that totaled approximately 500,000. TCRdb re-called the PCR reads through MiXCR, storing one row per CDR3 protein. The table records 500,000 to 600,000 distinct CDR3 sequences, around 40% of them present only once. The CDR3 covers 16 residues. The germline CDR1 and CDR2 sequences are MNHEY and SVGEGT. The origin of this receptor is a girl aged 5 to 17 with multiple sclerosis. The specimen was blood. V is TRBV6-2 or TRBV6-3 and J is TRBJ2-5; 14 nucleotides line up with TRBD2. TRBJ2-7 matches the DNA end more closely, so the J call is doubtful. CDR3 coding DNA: TGTGCCAGCAGGAGACCTGGGACTAGCGGGAGCTACGAGCAGTACTTC. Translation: CASRRPGTSGSYEQYF.